This TCR beta chain was recorded in a study of a mutant IDH1 vaccine in newly diagnosed glioma. The time point here: week 5, during vaccination. Topical imiquimod accompanied each vaccine dose, which consisted of 300 ug of mutant IDH1 20-mer peptide. Donor tumors were new WHO grade 3 or 4 IDH1-mutant, ATRX-lost astrocytomas. Concerning this clone: Its antigen is unidentified.

Some clones are missing from TCRdb's copy, which holds only in-frame ones; the method was immunoSEQ multiplex PCR. The data hold about 38,000 clones, with roughly 76% observed a single time. The CDR3 spans 16 residues. The V segment lost 5 bases and the J segment 3 bases; nucleotides outside the gene matches: 7. Germline V gene lookup returns CDR1 SGHTA and CDR2 FQGNSA. This clonotype was sampled from a man aged 45-60 years with glioma. Sequenced material: PBMCs, taken from a glioma patient whose treatment included an IDH1 peptide vaccine. The chain employs TRBV7-2 and TRBJ2-1, with 10 bases fitting TRBD2. This CDR3 is CASSPRAGGHYNEQFF. The CDR3, as DNA: TGTGCCAGCAGCCCAAGAGCGGGAGGGCACTACAATGAGCAGTTCTTC.